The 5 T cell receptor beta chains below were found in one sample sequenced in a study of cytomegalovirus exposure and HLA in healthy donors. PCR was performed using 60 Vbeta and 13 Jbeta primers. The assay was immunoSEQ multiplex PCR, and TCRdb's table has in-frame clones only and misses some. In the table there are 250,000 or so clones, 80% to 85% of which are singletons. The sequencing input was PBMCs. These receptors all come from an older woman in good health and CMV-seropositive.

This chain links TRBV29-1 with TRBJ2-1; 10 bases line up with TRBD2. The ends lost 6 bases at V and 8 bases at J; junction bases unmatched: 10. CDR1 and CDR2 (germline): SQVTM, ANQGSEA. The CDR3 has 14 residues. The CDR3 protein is CSVGSRAGGDEQFF. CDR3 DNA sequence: TGCAGCGTCGGGTCTCGAGCGGGAGGGGATGAGCAGTTCTTC.

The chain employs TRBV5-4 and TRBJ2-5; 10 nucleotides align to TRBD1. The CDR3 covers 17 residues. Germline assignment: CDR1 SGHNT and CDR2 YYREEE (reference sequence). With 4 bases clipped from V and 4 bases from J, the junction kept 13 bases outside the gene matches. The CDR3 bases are TGTGCCAGCAGCCCTAGGGAGGGACAGGGGATCGGAGAGACCCAGTACTTC. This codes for CASSPREGQGIGETQYF. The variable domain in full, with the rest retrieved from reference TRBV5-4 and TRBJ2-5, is ETGVTQSPTHLIKTRGQQVTLRCSSQSGHNTVSWYQQALGQGPQFIFQYYREEENGRGNFPPRFSGLQFPNYSSELNVNALELDDSALYLCASSPREGQGIGETQYFGPGTRLLVL.

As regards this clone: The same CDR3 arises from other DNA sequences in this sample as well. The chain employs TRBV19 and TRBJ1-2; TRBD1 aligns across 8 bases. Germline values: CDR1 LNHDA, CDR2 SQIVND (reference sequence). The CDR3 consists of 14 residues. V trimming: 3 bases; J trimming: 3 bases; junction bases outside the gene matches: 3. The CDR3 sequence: CASSIDRGHYGYTF. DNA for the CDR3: TGTGCCAGTAGTATCGACAGGGGCCACTATGGCTACACCTTC.

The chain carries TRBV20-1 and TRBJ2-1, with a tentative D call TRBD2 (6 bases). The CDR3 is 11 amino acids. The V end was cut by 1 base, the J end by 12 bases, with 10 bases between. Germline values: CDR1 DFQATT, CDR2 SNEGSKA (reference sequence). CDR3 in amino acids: CSARVSGLQFF. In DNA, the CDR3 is TGCAGTGCTAGAGTCTCGGGACTGCAGTTCTTC.

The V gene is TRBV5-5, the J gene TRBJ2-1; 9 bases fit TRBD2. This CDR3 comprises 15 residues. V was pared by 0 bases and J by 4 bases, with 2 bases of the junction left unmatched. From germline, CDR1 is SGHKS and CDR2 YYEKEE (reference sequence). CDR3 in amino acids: CASSLETSGYNEQFF. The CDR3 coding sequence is TGTGCCAGCAGCTTGGAGACTAGCGGTTACAATGAGCAGTTCTTC.